The T cell receptor (beta chain) under discussion was sequenced for a study of T-cell reconstitution after alpha-beta-depleted transplantation in children. Unique molecular identifiers were used to barcode this TCRbeta library. From the PCR reads, TCRdb called clonotypes with MiXCR, one entry per CDR3 protein. The data show around 210,000 distinct CDR3 sequences, with about 7% seen just once and 5.5% held by the top ten. Many counts were recorded for this clonotype. The antigen remains undetermined. The study's findings and limits: The main origin of T-cell counts and diversity one year after transplant was newly produced T cells. Approximately two months post-transplant, alpha-beta T cells reportedly originated from several hundred expanded graft clones. After transplant, high TCRbeta diversity at day 60 in some patients arose from surviving recipient T cells and thymic progenitors.

This specimen was PBMCs, taken before TCRalphabeta/CD19-depleted stem cell transplant. The sequence derives from a boy aged 2 to 10 with acute lymphoblastic leukemia, due to receive a stem cell transplant.

The CDR3 sequence: CSARSDRGLIVAFF. The CDR3 nucleotides read TGCAGTGCTAGATCCGACAGGGGGTTAATCGTAGCTTTCTTT. V gene TRBV20-1 combines with J gene TRBJ1-1; TRBD1 agrees at 9 bases. There are 14 residues in the CDR3. Germline V CDR1 and CDR2: DFQATT, SNEGSKA (reference sequence). After removal of 2 bases from V and 10 bases from J, the junction contained 11 bases not matched to a gene.